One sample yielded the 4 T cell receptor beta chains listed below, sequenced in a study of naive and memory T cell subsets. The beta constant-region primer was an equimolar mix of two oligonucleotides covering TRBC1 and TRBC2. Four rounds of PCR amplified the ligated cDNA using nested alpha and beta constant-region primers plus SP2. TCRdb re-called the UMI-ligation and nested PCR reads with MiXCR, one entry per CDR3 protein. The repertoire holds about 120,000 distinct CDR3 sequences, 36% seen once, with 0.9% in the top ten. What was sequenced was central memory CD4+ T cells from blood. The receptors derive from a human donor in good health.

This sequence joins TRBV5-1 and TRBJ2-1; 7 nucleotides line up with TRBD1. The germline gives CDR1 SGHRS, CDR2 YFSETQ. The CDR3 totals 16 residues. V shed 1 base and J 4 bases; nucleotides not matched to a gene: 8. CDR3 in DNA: TGCGCCAGCAGCTTGCGTCAAGACAGGGCGTACAATGAGCAGTTCTTC. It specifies CASSLRQDRAYNEQFF.

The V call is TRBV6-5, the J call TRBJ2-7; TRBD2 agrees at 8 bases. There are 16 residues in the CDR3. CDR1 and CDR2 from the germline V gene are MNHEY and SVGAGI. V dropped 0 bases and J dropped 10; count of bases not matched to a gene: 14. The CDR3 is CASSYSKLAETSRQYF. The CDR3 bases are TGTGCCAGCAGTTACTCGAAACTAGCGGAGACATCTCGTCAGTACTTC.

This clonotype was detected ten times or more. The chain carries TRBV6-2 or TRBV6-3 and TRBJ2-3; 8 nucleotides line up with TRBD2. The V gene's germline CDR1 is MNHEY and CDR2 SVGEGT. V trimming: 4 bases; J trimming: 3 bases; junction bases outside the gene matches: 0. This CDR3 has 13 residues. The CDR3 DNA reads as TGTGCCAGCAGTTTAGCGGGAACAGATACGCAGTATTTT. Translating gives CASSLAGTDTQYF.

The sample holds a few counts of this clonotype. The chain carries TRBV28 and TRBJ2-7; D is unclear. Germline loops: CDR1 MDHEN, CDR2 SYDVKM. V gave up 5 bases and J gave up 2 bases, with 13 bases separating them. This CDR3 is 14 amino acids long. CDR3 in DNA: TGTGCCAGCAGTCCTAGTCCTCGGGCCTACGAGCAGTACTTC. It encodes CASSPSPRAYEQYF.